The 25 T cell receptor beta chains below were found in one sample sequenced in a study of T-cell memory formation after mild COVID-19. Via MiXCR, TCRdb re-called the 5' RACE reads, giving one row per CDR3 protein. The table has under 250,000 distinct CDR3 sequences, roughly 9.4% seen once. The sequenced sample consisted of PBMCs or a T cell subset sorted from them (not recorded which). These receptor sequences come from a man aged 18 to 30 who had mild COVID-19 (a few samples of this study predate the infection). Cell type and time point are not known.

The J gene is TRBJ1-2, the V gene TRBV12-3 or TRBV12-4; 7 bases align to TRBD1. The CDR3 is 13 residues long. The V segment lost 5 bases and the J segment 2 bases; nucleotides outside the gene matches: 2. CDR3 coding DNA: TGTGCCAGCAGTGAGGACAGGAACTATGGCTACACCTTC. Its translation: CASSEDRNYGYTF.

This clonotype was seen more than once but under ten times. The chain recombines TRBV4-3 with TRBJ2-2, with no clear D. Germline CDR1 reads LGHNA; CDR2 reads YSLEER. The V end was cut by 1 base, the J end by 6 bases, with 6 bases between. The CDR3 consists of 13 residues. The CDR3 DNA follows: TGCGCCAGCAGCCAAGGGGATTCCGGGGAGCTGTTTTTT. It translates to CASSQGDSGELFF.

This clonotype occurred a few times. The chain links TRBV5-1 to TRBJ2-7; TRBD1 is a possible D gene (6 bases). CDR1 is SGHRS, CDR2 YFSETQ, per germline. V lost 3 bases and J 6 bases, leaving 13 bases between the germline ends. The CDR3 covers 13 residues. This CDR3 reads CASSYGAGAEQYV. CDR3 coding DNA: TGCGCCAGCAGCTATGGGGCAGGGGCCGAGCAGTACGTC.

The chain joins TRBV9 to TRBJ2-7; TRBD1 matches at 12 bases. The CDR3 extends over 15 amino acids. V lost 2 bases to trimming and J lost 2 bases; unmatched junction nucleotides: 2. Germline values: CDR1 SGDLS, CDR2 YYNGEE. Here the CDR3 reads CASSVGTGGTYEQYF. The CDR3, as DNA: TGTGCCAGCAGCGTTGGGACAGGGGGCACCTACGAGCAGTACTTC. The complete variable domain, with remaining parts taken from reference TRBV9 and TRBJ2-7, reads DSGVTQTPKHLITATGQRVTLRCSPRSGDLSVYWYQQSLDQGLQFLIQYYNGEERAKGNILERFSAQQFPDLHSELNLSSLELGDSALYFCASSVGTGGTYEQYFGPGTRLTVT.

In its sample, this clonotype was seen a few times. The rearrangement links TRBV3-1 to TRBJ2-5; TRBD2 matches 8 bases. CDR1 and CDR2 from the germline V gene are LGHDT and YNNKEL (reference sequence). The CDR3 spans 16 residues. Trimming cost V 3 bases and J 6 bases; bases outside gene matches: 12. DNA for the CDR3: TGTGCCAGCAGCCAGGGCCCGGCGGGGGGTGCAAAGACCCAGTACTTC. Translated: CASSQGPAGGAKTQYF.

This clonotype appeared many times. The chain uses TRBV11-2 and TRBJ2-7; the match to TRBD2 covers 8 bases. CDR3 length: 12 amino acids. J gave up 10 bases and V 5 bases, and 7 bases lay outside the gene matches. CDR1 and CDR2 from the germline V gene are SGHAT and FQNNGV. The CDR3 sequence: CASSPRRGVQYV. CDR3 in DNA: TGTGCCAGCAGCCCCAGGCGGGGGGTACAGTACGTC.

The table lists this clonotype with a count of one. V is TRBV12-3 or TRBV12-4 and J is TRBJ2-5; 7 positions match TRBD2. This CDR3 contains 17 residues. V trimming: 7 bases; J trimming: 2 bases; junction bases outside the gene matches: 16. The CDR3 DNA is TGTGCCAGCACTCCGGGGAGGGGTTTCTACTCACAAGAGACCCAGTACTTC. Protein sequence: CASTPGRGFYSQETQYF.

The chain links TRBV9 to TRBJ1-2, with TRBD1 matching over 7 bases. The CDR3 runs 15 residues. Trimming cost V 2 bases and J 4 bases; bases outside gene matches: 8. Germline V gene data show CDR1 as SGDLS and CDR2 as YYNGEE. The CDR3 nucleotides are TGTGCCAGCAGCGTCGACACAGGGGAGACCTATGGCTACACCTTC. It translates to CASSVDTGETYGYTF.

A few counts support this clonotype. The chain uses TRBV10-3 and TRBJ1-2; weak D call: TRBD1 (5 bases). V was shortened by 2 bases and J by 5 bases, with 9 bases between the two germline ends. CDR1 and CDR2 (germline): ENHRY, SYGVKD. This CDR3 has 13 amino acids. Here the CDR3 reads CAISEGGAYGYTF. Written as DNA, the CDR3 is TGTGCCATCAGTGAGGGGGGAGCATATGGCTACACCTTC.

CDR3 amino acids: CASSYVQGVQPQHF. In DNA form, the CDR3 reads TGTGCCAGCAGTTACGTTCAGGGCGTTCAGCCCCAGCATTTT. The J gene is TRBJ1-5, the V gene TRBV6-6, with D maybe TRBD1 (5 bases). Trimming stripped 2 bases from V and 6 bases from J, with 11 bases between. CDR3 length equals 14 residues. CDR1 and CDR2 from the germline V gene are MNHNY and SVGAGI (reference sequence).

The chain couples TRBV12-3 or TRBV12-4 to TRBJ1-5; TRBD1 matches 10 bases. There are 15 residues in the CDR3. J gave up 3 bases and V 7 bases, and 6 bases lay outside the gene matches. CDR3 amino acids: CASTPGQGNNQPQHF. CDR3 bases: TGTGCCAGCACTCCGGGACAGGGGAACAATCAGCCCCAGCATTTT.

This clonotype was detected only a few times. The CDR3 here is CASSFGTSGEETQYF. CDR3 nucleotide sequence: TGTGCCAGCAGCTTTGGGACTAGCGGGGAAGAGACCCAGTACTTC. The rearrangement links TRBV7-2 to TRBJ2-5, with 13 bases aligning to TRBD2. This CDR3 has 15 residues. After removal of 3 bases from V and 3 bases from J, the junction contained 1 base not matched to a gene. Germline V gives CDR1 SGHTA, CDR2 FQGNSA.

This clonotype was seen a few times. The J gene is TRBJ2-7, the V gene TRBV29-1; 12 bases map to TRBD1. This CDR3 spans 15 amino acids. Germline V gene data show CDR1 as SQVTM and CDR2 as ANQGSEA. J lost 2 bases, V lost 0 bases, and 2 bases had no gene match. For the CDR3, the DNA is TGCAGCGTTGAAGAGGGACAGGGGGCTCCCTACGAGCAGTACTTC. This gives the protein CSVEEGQGAPYEQYF.

In its sample, this clonotype was seen a few times. The chain links TRBV3-1 to TRBJ2-2, with 8 bases matching TRBD2. Per the germline V gene, CDR1 is LGHDT and CDR2 is YNNKEL (reference sequence). Trimming removed 4 bases from V and 1 base from J; junction bases left unmatched: 5. CDR3 length equals 16 residues. Here the CDR3 reads CASSPSGGGNTGELFF. The CDR3 region has the DNA TGTGCCAGCAGCCCCAGCGGGGGCGGGAACACCGGGGAGCTGTTTTTT.

The table lists this clonotype with a few counts. This rearrangement joins TRBV7-3 to TRBJ1-1; D might be TRBD1 (6 bases). V lost 2 bases and J lost 3, with 10 bases in between. Germline CDR1 reads SGHTA; CDR2 reads FQGTGA. CDR3 length: 14 amino acids. DNA of the CDR3: TGTGCCAGCAGCTTAGGGGGCGGATACACTGAAGCTTTCTTT. Translating gives CASSLGGGYTEAFF.

The chain recombines TRBV5-6 with TRBJ2-3; D possibly corresponds to TRBD2 (7 bases). Germline assignment: CDR1 SGHDT and CDR2 YYEEEE. The CDR3 is made up of 17 amino acids. Trimming pared 3 bases from V and 4 bases from J, leaving 21 bases between. In DNA, the CDR3 is TGTGCCAGCAGCTCATCTCTCTCGGGGGGCCTGGCAGATACGCAGTATTTT. Its translation is CASSSSLSGGLADTQYF.

The chain joins TRBV7-8 to TRBJ1-1; 8 positions agree with TRBD1. Trimming removed 5 bases from V and 1 base from J; junction bases left unmatched: 9. CDR3 length: 16 amino acids. CDR1 SGHVS and CDR2 FQNEAQ come from the germline V gene. The CDR3 loop is CASSPRTGYGNTEAFF. CDR3 DNA: TGTGCCAGCAGCCCCCGGACAGGGTACGGGAACACTGAAGCTTTCTTT. Drawing the rest from reference TRBV7-8 and TRBJ1-1, the complete variable domain is GAGVSQSPRYKVAKRGQDVALRCDPISGHVSLFWYQQALGQGPEFLTYFQNEAQLDKSGLPSDRFFAERPEGSVSTLKIQRTQQEDSAVYLCASSPRTGYGNTEAFFGQGTRLTVV.

This clonotype came up a few times. The CDR3, as DNA: TGCAGTGCCAATACGGAGGTTGCAACTAATGAAAAACTGTTTTTT. It translates to CSANTEVATNEKLFF. The chain couples TRBV20-1 to TRBJ1-4; D gene ambiguous. V lost 6 bases to trimming and J lost 0 bases, with 14 bases between them. The CDR3 is 15 amino acids. Germline lookup yields CDR1 DFQATT and CDR2 SNEGSKA (reference sequence).

The chain has TRBV10-3 and TRBJ2-7; 9 bases are shared with TRBD1. With 6 bases clipped from V and 2 bases from J, the junction kept 8 bases outside the gene matches. Germline V gene sequence: CDR1 ENHRY, CDR2 SYGVKD. This CDR3 contains 15 residues. The CDR3 loop is CAIRPGTGKPYEQYV. DNA for the CDR3: TGTGCCATCAGGCCAGGGACAGGGAAACCCTACGAGCAGTACGTC.

V is TRBV20-1 and J is TRBJ2-3, with 13 nucleotides matching TRBD2. Germline lookup yields CDR1 DFQATT and CDR2 SNEGSKA (reference sequence). The CDR3 length is 17 residues. V trimming: 3 bases; J trimming: 5 bases; junction bases outside the gene matches: 11. The CDR3 is CSASNPTSGGAGDTQYF. CDR3 nucleotides: TGCAGTGCTAGTAACCCCACTAGCGGGGGGGCAGGAGATACGCAGTATTTT.

The chain recombines TRBV18 with TRBJ2-1, with a possible D match to TRBD1 (6 bases). This CDR3 has 14 residues. Germline values: CDR1 KGHSH, CDR2 LQKENI. Trimming took 0 bases from V and 10 from J, leaving 13 bases between them. This CDR3 reads CASSPPAGAEEQFF. The CDR3, as DNA: TGTGCCAGCTCACCACCTGCAGGGGCAGAAGAGCAGTTCTTC.

There are many counts of this clonotype. The gene calls are TRBV5-4 and TRBJ2-2; D is possibly TRBD2 (6 bases). The CDR3 is made up of 12 amino acids. The V and J ends lost 8 bases and 6 bases respectively, with 11 bases between them. The germline V gene has CDR1 SGHNT and CDR2 YYREEE (reference sequence). CDR3 nucleotide sequence: TGTGCCAGTTTTAGCGGCGCCGGGGAGCTGTTTTTT. This codes for CASFSGAGELFF.

This clonotype was found a few times. The chain employs TRBV28 and TRBJ1-5, with D possibly TRBD1 on 5 matching bases. This CDR3 is 15 amino acids long. The V gene's germline CDR1 is MDHEN and CDR2 SYDVKM. The V end was cut by 5 bases, the J end by 3 bases, with 14 bases between. Here the CDR3 DNA reads TGTGCCAGCAGTAGGGCCGACAGTAACAATCAGCCCCAGCATTTT. This encodes CASSRADSNNQPQHF. The full variable domain, completed using reference TRBV28 and TRBJ1-5, is DVKVTQSSRYLVKRTGEKVFLECVQDMDHENMFWYRQDPGLGLRLIYFSYDVKMKEKGDIPEGYSVSREKKERFSLILESASTNQTSMYLCASSRADSNNQPQHFGDGTRLSIL.

This chain links TRBV4-1 with TRBJ2-5; 8 bases line up with TRBD2. The CDR3 spans 17 residues. V lost 1 base to trimming and J lost 1 base; unmatched junction nucleotides: 8. Germline CDR1 MGHRA, CDR2 YSYEKL. The DNA of the CDR3 is TGCGCCAGCAGCCAAGCGGTAACGGGGGGGGCCCAAGAGACCCAGTACTTC. It codes for CASSQAVTGGAQETQYF.

This chain joins TRBV12-3 or TRBV12-4 and TRBJ1-2, with 9 bases fitting TRBD1. With 5 bases clipped from V and 7 bases from J, the junction kept 5 bases outside the gene matches. This CDR3 is 13 amino acids long. This CDR3 is CASSRTGGFGYTF. The DNA of the CDR3 is TGTGCCAGCAGTCGTACAGGGGGCTTTGGCTACACCTTC.